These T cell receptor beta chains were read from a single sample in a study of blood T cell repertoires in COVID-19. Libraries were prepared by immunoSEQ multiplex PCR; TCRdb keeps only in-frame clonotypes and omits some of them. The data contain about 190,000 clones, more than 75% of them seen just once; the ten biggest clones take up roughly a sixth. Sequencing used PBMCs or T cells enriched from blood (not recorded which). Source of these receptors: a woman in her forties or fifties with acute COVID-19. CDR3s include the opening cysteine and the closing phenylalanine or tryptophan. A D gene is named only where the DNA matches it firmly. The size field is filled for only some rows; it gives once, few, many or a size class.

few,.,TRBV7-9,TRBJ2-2,CASSFAGELFF,TGTGCCAGCAGCTTCGCGGGGGAGCTGTTTTTT
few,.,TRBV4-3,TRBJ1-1,CASSQEDKAFF,TGCGCCAGCAGCCAAGAGGACAAAGCTTTCTTT
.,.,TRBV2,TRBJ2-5,CASSPEEGARETQYF,TGTGCCAGCAGTCCGGAGGAGGGGGCTCGAGAGACCCAGTACTTC
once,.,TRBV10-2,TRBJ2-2,CASSEPGATGELFF,TGCGCCAGCAGTGAGCCAGGGGCCACCGGGGAGCTGTTTTTT
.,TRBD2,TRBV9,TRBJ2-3,CASSKLASGRTDTQYF,TGTGCCAGCAGCAAATTAGCTAGCGGGCGGACGGATACGCAGTATTTT
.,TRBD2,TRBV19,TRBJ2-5,CASSMGTMETQYF,TGTGCCAGTAGTATGGGGACTATGGAGACCCAGTACTTC
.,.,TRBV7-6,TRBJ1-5,CASRDRQGNKGNQPQHF,TGTGCCAGCCGCGACCGGCAGGGTAATAAGGGCAATCAGCCCCAGCATTTT
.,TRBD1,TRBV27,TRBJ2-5,CASSQGIPEETQYF,TGTGCCAGTTCACAGGGGATACCCGAAGAGACCCAGTACTTC
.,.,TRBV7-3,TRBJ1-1,CASSLNPAGVNTEAFF,TGTGCCAGCAGCTTAAACCCCGCGGGAGTGAACACTGAAGCTTTCTTT
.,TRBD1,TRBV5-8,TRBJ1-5,CASSSGQNSNQPQHF,TGTGCCAGCAGCTCGGGACAGAATAGCAATCAGCCCCAGCATTTT
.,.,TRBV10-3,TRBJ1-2,CAISGGQSNYGYTF,TGTGCCATCAGTGGAGGGCAGTCTAACTATGGCTACACCTTC
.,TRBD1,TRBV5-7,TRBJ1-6,CASPPGTGDNSPLHF,TGTGCCAGCCCACCCGGGACAGGAGATAATTCACCCCTCCACTTT
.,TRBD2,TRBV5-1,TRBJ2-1,CASSLFSGDYNEQFF,TGCGCCAGCAGCTTGTTTAGCGGGGACTACAATGAGCAGTTCTTC
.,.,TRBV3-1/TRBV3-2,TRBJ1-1,CASSQDRAEAFF,TGTGCCAGCAGCCAAGATCGGGCTGAAGCTTTCTTT
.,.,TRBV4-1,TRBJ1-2,CASRSRMTGDNYGYTF,TGCGCCAGCAGATCCCGCATGACGGGTGATAACTATGGCTACACCTTC
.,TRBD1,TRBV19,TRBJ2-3,CASRLTGVSTDTQYF,TGTGCCAGTAGGCTGACAGGGGTCAGCACAGATACGCAGTATTTT
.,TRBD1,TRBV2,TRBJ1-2,CASLQGARSYGYTF,TGTGCCAGCCTACAGGGGGCGCGAAGCTATGGCTACACCTTC
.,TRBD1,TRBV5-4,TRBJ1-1,CASSQGQGMNTEAFF,TGTGCCAGCAGCCAGGGACAGGGGATGAACACTGAAGCTTTCTTT
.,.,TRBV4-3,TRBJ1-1,CASSQDGQRGAFF,TGCGCCAGCAGCCAAGATGGGCAAAGAGGGGCTTTCTTT
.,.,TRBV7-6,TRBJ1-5,CASSLGVRGSNQPQHF,TGTGCCAGCAGCTTAGGGGTCAGGGGTAGCAATCAGCCCCAGCATTTT
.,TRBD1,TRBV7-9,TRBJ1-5,CASSGQGVGQPQHF,TGTGCCAGCAGCGGACAGGGCGTTGGTCAGCCCCAGCATTTT
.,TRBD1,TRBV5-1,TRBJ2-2,CASSPLTGVNTGELFF,TGCGCCAGCAGCCCCTTGACAGGGGTGAACACCGGGGAGCTGTTTTTT
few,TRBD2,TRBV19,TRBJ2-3,CASSVSGGRDTQYF,TGTGCCAGTAGTGTGTCCGGGGGGAGAGATACGCAGTATTTT
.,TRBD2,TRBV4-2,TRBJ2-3,CASSQELAGGTDTQYF,TGTGCCAGCAGCCAAGAACTAGCGGGGGGAACAGATACGCAGTATTTT
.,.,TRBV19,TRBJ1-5,CASSIARTAIRTYSNQPQHF,TGTGCCAGTAGTATAGCCAGGACAGCAATTCGAACCTATAGCAATCAGCCCCAGCATTTT
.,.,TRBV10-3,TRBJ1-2,CAISPQGGGYTF,TGTGCCATCAGTCCCCAGGGTGGTGGCTACACCTTC
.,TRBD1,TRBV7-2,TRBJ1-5,CASRSQTGEQPQHF,TGTGCCAGCAGGTCACAAACAGGGGAACAGCCCCAGCATTTT
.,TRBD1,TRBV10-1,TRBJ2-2,CASSESTRGQGARGTGELFF,TGCGCCAGCAGTGAGTCGACGAGGGGACAGGGGGCGCGAGGCACCGGGGAGCTGTTTTTT
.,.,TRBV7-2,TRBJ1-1,CASSLARSPEAFF,TGTGCCAGCAGCTTAGCACGGAGCCCCGAAGCTTTCTTT
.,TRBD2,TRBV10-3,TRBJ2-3,CAISGLAGGGVATDTQYF,TGTGCCATCAGTGGCCTAGCGGGGGGCGGTGTTGCGACAGATACGCAGTATTTT
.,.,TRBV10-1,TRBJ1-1,CASSEGGAASTEAFF,TGCGCCAGCAGTGAGGGGGGGGCGGCGAGCACTGAAGCTTTCTTT
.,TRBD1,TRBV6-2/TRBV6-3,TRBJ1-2,CASSATGGAALLYGYTF,TGTGCCAGCAGTGCCACAGGGGGCGCGGCCCTCCTCTATGGCTACACCTTC
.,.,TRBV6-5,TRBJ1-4,CASRLSRQVNEKLFF,TGTGCCAGCAGATTATCTCGGCAGGTTAATGAAAAACTGTTTTTT
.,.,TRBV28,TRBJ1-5,CASRNPPGPQHF,TGTGCCAGCAGGAACCCGCCGGGGCCCCAGCATTTT
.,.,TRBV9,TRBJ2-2,CASSPRGINTGELFF,TGTGCCAGCAGCCCCCGCGGGATTAACACCGGGGAGCTGTTTTTT
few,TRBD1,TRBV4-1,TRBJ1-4,CASSLPGQGSQKLFF,TGCGCCAGCAGCCTGCCGGGACAGGGTAGTCAAAAACTGTTTTTT
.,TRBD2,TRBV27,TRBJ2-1,CASSPGLAGAGVQFF,TGTGCCAGCAGTCCGGGACTAGCGGGGGCAGGAGTGCAGTTCTTC
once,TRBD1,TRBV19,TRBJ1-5,CASKRDSPSNQPQHF,TGTGCCAGCAAAAGGGACAGTCCTAGCAATCAGCCCCAGCATTTT
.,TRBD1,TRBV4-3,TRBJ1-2,CASSQARGGFYGYTF,TGCGCCAGCAGCCAAGCGAGAGGGGGCTTCTATGGCTACACCTTC
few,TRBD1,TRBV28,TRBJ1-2,CASSPGTGSRDYGYTF,TGTGCCAGCAGTCCCGGGACAGGGAGTAGGGACTATGGCTACACCTTC
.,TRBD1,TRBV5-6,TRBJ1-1,CASSFRDRVFAFF,TGTGCCAGCAGCTTCAGGGACAGGGTCTTCGCTTTCTTT
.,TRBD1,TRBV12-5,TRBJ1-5,CASGNGQGNQPQHF,TGTGCTAGTGGTAACGGACAGGGTAATCAGCCCCAGCATTTT
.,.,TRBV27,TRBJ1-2,CASSLGLSYGYTF,TGTGCCAGCAGTTTAGGGCTTAGCTATGGCTACACCTTC
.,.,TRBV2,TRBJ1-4,CASSGRLNEKLFF,TGTGCCAGCAGTGGTCGGTTAAATGAAAAACTGTTTTTT
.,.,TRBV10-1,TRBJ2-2,CASSEGTLGTGELFF,TGCGCCAGCAGTGAAGGGACACTAGGCACCGGGGAGCTGTTTTTT
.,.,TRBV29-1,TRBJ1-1,CSVVRGTWEVEAFF,TGCAGCGTCGTTCGGGGAACCTGGGAGGTCGAAGCTTTCTTT
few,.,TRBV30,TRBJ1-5,CAWSVSRANQPQHF,TGTGCCTGGAGTGTATCCAGGGCTAATCAGCCCCAGCATTTT
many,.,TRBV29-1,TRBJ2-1,CSVEVPRPSYNEQFF,TGCAGCGTTGAAGTTCCCAGGCCCTCCTACAATGAGCAGTTCTTC
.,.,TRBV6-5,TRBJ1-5,CASSYPGTQGQPQHF,TGTGCCAGCAGTTACCCGGGAACCCAGGGGCAGCCCCAGCATTTT
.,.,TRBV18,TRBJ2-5,CASSIRETQYF,TGTGCCAGCTCAATTAGAGAGACCCAGTACTTC
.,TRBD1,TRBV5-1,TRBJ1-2,CASSPTGTADNYGYTF,TGCGCCAGCAGCCCGACCGGGACAGCGGATAACTATGGCTACACCTTC
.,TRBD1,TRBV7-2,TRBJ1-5,CASSVQGNNQPQHF,TGTGCCAGCAGCGTACAGGGGAACAATCAGCCCCAGCATTTT
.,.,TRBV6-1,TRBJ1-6,CASSSLYSPLHF,TGTGCCAGCAGTTCCCTCTATTCACCCCTCCACTTT
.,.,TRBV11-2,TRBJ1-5,CASSLSEAQPQHF,TGTGCCAGCAGCTTAAGTGAGGCGCAGCCCCAGCATTTT
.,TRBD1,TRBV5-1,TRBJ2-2,CASSRTGDTGELFF,TGCGCCAGCAGCCGTACAGGGGACACCGGGGAGCTGTTTTTT
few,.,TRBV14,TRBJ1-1,CASSRSRVRTEAFF,TGTGCCAGCAGCCGGAGTCGTGTTCGGACTGAAGCTTTCTTT
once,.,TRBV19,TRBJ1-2,CASSIPYSSYTF,TGTGCCAGTAGTATTCCCTATTCTAGCTACACCTTC
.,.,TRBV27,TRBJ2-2,CASRQDTFGAGSTGELFF,TGTGCCAGCAGGCAAGATACATTCGGGGCGGGGTCCACCGGGGAGCTGTTTTTT
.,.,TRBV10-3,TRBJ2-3,CAISGNTDTQYF,TGTGCCATATCGGGAAATACAGATACGCAGTATTTT
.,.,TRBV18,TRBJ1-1,CASSPGSVQEAFF,TGTGCCAGCTCACCGGGCTCAGTCCAAGAAGCTTTCTTT